The 28 T cell receptor beta chains in this list originate from one sample, sequenced in a study of tumor-infiltrating lymphocytes in localized non-small cell lung cancer. Clones were sequenced by immunoSEQ multiplex PCR, and TCRdb holds only the in-frame ones, with some missing. The data hold 10,000 or so clones, with approximately 79% observed a single time. The sample taken for sequencing was lung tumor tissue. All receptors come from a human donor with non-small cell lung cancer.

The V gene is TRBV2, the J gene TRBJ1-1; D remains ambiguous. This CDR3 has 13 residues. Deletions cut 7 bases from V and 5 bases from J, with 14 bases between. Germline CDR1 reads SNHLY; CDR2 reads FYNNEI. DNA for the CDR3: TGTGCCAGCAATGGAGGGCGCTGGACTGAAGCTTTCTTT. This codes for CASNGGRWTEAFF. Complete variable domain (other parts from reference TRBV2 and TRBJ1-1): EPEVTQTPSHQVTQMGQEVILRCVPISNHLYFYWYRQILGQKVEFLVSFYNNEISEKSEIFDDQFSVERPDGSNFTLKIRSTKLEDSAMYFCASNGGRWTEAFFGQGTRLTVV.

The V call is TRBV18, the J call TRBJ1-1, with D tentatively TRBD1 (5 bases). The ends were cut back, 0 bases at V and 8 bases at J, with 16 bases in the middle. This CDR3 has 15 residues. Germline CDR1 and CDR2: KGHSH and LQKENI. CDR3 sequence: CASSPPGRRQFEAFF. The CDR3 nucleotides are TGTGCCAGCTCACCACCAGGACGGCGACAGTTCGAAGCTTTCTTT.

This chain uses TRBV7-9 with TRBJ1-1; D call uncertain. CDR3 length equals 11 residues. From germline, CDR1 is SEHNR and CDR2 FQNEAQ (reference sequence). The V end was cut by 1 base, the J end by 4 bases, with 1 base between. CDR3 nucleotide sequence: TGTGCCAGCAGCTTAGGCACTGAAGCTTTCTTT. Its translation is CASSLGTEAFF.

The J gene is TRBJ2-1, the V gene TRBV4-2, with TRBD2 matching 11 bases. V was pared by 1 base and J by 10 bases, with 9 bases of the junction left unmatched. The CDR3 consists of 16 residues. Per the germline V gene, CDR1 is LGHNA and CDR2 is YNFKEQ. CDR3 DNA sequence: TGTGCCAGCAGCCAAGGGGGACTAGCGGTGGTTTGGGAGCAGTTCTTC. As protein: CASSQGGLAVVWEQFF.

This clone was detected a few times. The chain recombines TRBV25-1 with TRBJ1-2; D is uncertain. The CDR3 is 12 residues long. Trimming left V 3 bases short and J 3 bases short, with 5 bases between. Germline lookup yields CDR1 MGHDK and CDR2 SYGVNS. CDR3 in DNA: TGTGCCAGCAGTGATCGATACTATGGCTACACCTTC. Translating it yields CASSDRYYGYTF.

There are a few counts of this clone. The chain recombines TRBV19 with TRBJ2-7; D is undetermined. CDR1 and CDR2 from the germline V gene are LNHDA and SQIVND (reference sequence). The CDR3 has 16 amino acids. V gave up 3 bases and J gave up 0 bases, with 15 bases separating them. CDR3 sequence (DNA): TGTGCCAGTAGTATTGTTCTCGGTACAGACTCCTACGAGCAGTACTTC. It codes for CASSIVLGTDSYEQYF.

The chain recombines TRBV7-6 with TRBJ1-5; the D is unclear. Germline V gene lookup returns CDR1 SGHVS and CDR2 FNYEAQ. V lost 1 base to trimming and J lost 0 bases, with 4 bases between them. The CDR3 is 14 amino acids. Here the CDR3 reads CASSLEDSNQPQHF. The CDR3 bases are TGTGCCAGCAGCTTAGAGGATAGCAATCAGCCCCAGCATTTT.

The genes are TRBV11-3 and TRBJ2-7; a weak D match, TRBD2 (6 bases). Germline V CDR1 and CDR2: SGHNT, YENEEA. The CDR3 sequence is 17 residues long. V lost 3 bases to trimming and J lost 4 bases, with 22 bases between them. Written as DNA, the CDR3 is TGTGCCAGCAGCTTTCACACGAGTTGCGGGACGAAGTACGAGCAGTACTTC. Translation: CASSFHTSCGTKYEQYF.

This clone was seen once. The chain is built from TRBV9 and TRBJ2-7; D call uncertain. This CDR3 is 14 amino acids long. Germline CDR1 is SGDLS and CDR2 is YYNGEE. The V gene lost 4 bases and the J gene lost 0 bases, with 11 bases spanning the gap. CDR3 in DNA: TGTGCCAGCAGCCCCGGGCAGAGCTCCTACGAGCAGTACTTC. Protein: CASSPGQSSYEQYF.

This clone was observed a handful of times. The chain uses TRBV7-9 and TRBJ2-1; 7 nucleotides align to TRBD2. The ends lost 2 bases at V and 9 bases at J; junction bases unmatched: 13. CDR3 length equals 16 residues. Germline values: CDR1 SEHNR, CDR2 FQNEAQ (reference sequence). This chain's CDR3 is CASSLREGSGIGEQFF. The CDR3, as DNA: TGTGCCAGCAGCTTAAGGGAGGGATCAGGTATAGGTGAGCAGTTCTTC.

The J gene is TRBJ2-7, the V gene TRBV9; 11 bases are shared with TRBD2. Germline values: CDR1 SGDLS, CDR2 YYNGEE. V was pared by 3 bases and J by 2 bases, with 4 bases of the junction left unmatched. The CDR3 contains 15 residues. CDR3 in amino acids: CASSGGLAETYEQYF. Here the CDR3 DNA reads TGTGCCAGCAGCGGGGGACTAGCGGAAACCTACGAGCAGTACTTC.

The V and J genes are TRBV5-4 and TRBJ2-2, with TRBD2 matching 14 bases. Germline CDR1 is SGHNT and CDR2 is YYREEE (reference sequence). The length of the CDR3 is 16 residues. V dropped 5 bases and J dropped 5; count of bases not matched to a gene: 5. Here the CDR3 reads CASRNGLAGGTGELFF. The DNA for the CDR3 is TGTGCCAGCAGGAATGGACTAGCGGGAGGAACCGGGGAGCTGTTTTTT.

This clone is hyperexpanded by share. The rearrangement joins TRBV19 to TRBJ2-7; no reliable D call. CDR1 and CDR2 (germline): LNHDA, SQIVND (reference sequence). The V gene lost 3 bases and the J gene lost 2 bases, with 8 bases spanning the gap. The CDR3 length is 13 residues. CDR3 nucleotide sequence: TGTGCCAGTAGTATGGCGGTTACCTACGAGCAGTACTTC. Its protein is CASSMAVTYEQYF.

The chain uses TRBV5-5 and TRBJ1-2, with 7 bases matching TRBD1. Germline V gives CDR1 SGHKS, CDR2 YYEKEE (reference sequence). This CDR3 contains 14 residues. The ends lost 4 bases at V and 6 bases at J; junction bases unmatched: 9. This CDR3 reads CASSRKGTEDGYTF. The DNA of the CDR3 is TGTGCCAGCAGCCGGAAGGGGACAGAAGATGGCTACACCTTC.

The chain carries TRBV4-3 and TRBJ1-2; TRBD1 is a possible D gene (5 bases). This CDR3 spans 19 amino acids. The V end was cut by 3 bases, the J end by 2 bases, with 25 bases between. The germline CDR1 and CDR2 sequences are LGHNA and YSLEER. This CDR3 reads CASSHQKGASIPFNYGYTF. CDR3 DNA sequence: TGCGCCAGCAGCCACCAAAAAGGGGCGTCGATCCCCTTCAACTATGGCTACACCTTC.

The genes are TRBV10-3 and TRBJ2-5, with 12 bases lining up with TRBD2. The V segment lost 7 bases and the J segment 4 bases; nucleotides outside the gene matches: 7. This CDR3 region has 15 residues. CDR1 is ENHRY and CDR2 is SYGVKD in the germline V gene. CDR3 sequence: CAINSRGLAGETQYF. CDR3 coding DNA: TGTGCCATCAATTCCCGGGGACTAGCGGGAGAGACCCAGTACTTC.

The chain carries TRBV4-2 and TRBJ1-1; weak D call: TRBD1 (6 bases). This CDR3 is 15 amino acids long. Germline V CDR1 and CDR2: LGHNA, YNFKEQ. The V end lost 3 bases, the J end lost 4 bases, and 15 bases lay between the germline ends. The CDR3 sequence: CASSQDYRVPTEAFF. The CDR3 DNA follows: TGTGCCAGCAGCCAGGATTACAGGGTTCCCACTGAAGCTTTCTTT.

The CDR3 loop is CASSRLAGGYNEQFF. The DNA for the CDR3 is TGTGCCAGCAGCAGATTAGCGGGGGGTTACAATGAGCAGTTCTTC. This chain links TRBV14 with TRBJ2-1, with 10 bases matching TRBD2. The CDR3 has 15 amino acids. Germline V CDR1 and CDR2: SGHDN, FVKESK. The trim removed 5 bases at V and 4 bases at J, leaving 5 bases unmatched. Filled out from reference TRBV14 and TRBJ2-1, the complete variable domain reads EAGVTQFPSHSVIEKGQTVTLRCDPISGHDNLYWYRRVMGKEIKFLLHFVKESKQDESGMPNNRFLAERTGGTYSTLKVQPAELEDSGVYFCASSRLAGGYNEQFFGPGTRLTVL.

Only one count was recorded for this clone. This rearrangement joins TRBV30 to TRBJ1-3; D ambiguous. V was pared by 1 base and J by 2 bases, with 6 bases between. The CDR3 contains 13 residues. In germline, CDR1 is GTSNPN, CDR2 SVGIG (reference sequence). The CDR3 reads CAWSGAAGNTIYF. CDR3 in DNA: TGTGCCTGGAGTGGGGCAGCTGGAAACACCATATATTTT.

By sample share, this clone is large. CDR3 sequence reads: CAIRGTGGGKEQFF. The CDR3 DNA reads TGTGCCATCAGAGGGACAGGGGGCGGCAAGGAGCAGTTCTTC. The genes are TRBV10-3 and TRBJ2-1; 12 nucleotides line up with TRBD1. The CDR3 extends over 14 amino acids. V trimming: 6 bases; J trimming: 10 bases; junction bases outside the gene matches: 7. Germline V gene sequence: CDR1 ENHRY, CDR2 SYGVKD.

The genes are TRBV11-1 and TRBJ2-2, with TRBD1 identical over 7 bases. The CDR3 is 14 residues long. Trimming cost V 5 bases and J 5 bases; bases outside gene matches: 5. Germline V gives CDR1 SGHAT, CDR2 FQDESV (reference sequence). CDR3 residues: CASSGSRGTGELFF. The DNA for the CDR3 is TGTGCCAGCAGCGGATCCAGGGGGACCGGGGAGCTGTTTTTT.

This chain uses TRBV12-2 with TRBJ1-6; the listed D gene, TRBD1, was not tested against the DNA. TRBV12-2 is labeled a pseudogene. The CDR3 totals 13 residues. The CDR3 loop reads CASRSVDRGPIHF. The CDR3 DNA follows: TGTGCAAGTCGCTCGGTCGACAGGGGCCCAATCCACTTT.

Only one count was recorded for this clone. The rearrangement joins TRBV4-3 to TRBJ1-2; D unclear. The CDR3 covers 13 residues. Germline loops: CDR1 LGHNA, CDR2 YSLEER. The V gene lost 3 bases and the J gene lost 8 bases, with 13 bases spanning the gap. The CDR3 loop reads CASSHALRRGYTF. CDR3 DNA sequence: TGCGCCAGCAGCCACGCTCTACGGCGGGGCTACACCTTC.

The CDR3 protein is CASSNGDEQYF. CDR3 nucleotide sequence: TGTGCCAGCAGCAATGGGGACGAGCAGTACTTC. The genes are TRBV7-8 and TRBJ2-7; D remains unclear. Germline V gives CDR1 SGHVS, CDR2 FQNEAQ. Deletions cut 5 bases from V and 5 bases from J, with 7 bases between. CDR3 length: 11 amino acids.

Sample share makes this clone medium-sized (0.01 to 0.1%). The chain joins TRBV5-8 to TRBJ1-1; TRBD1 agrees at 7 bases. The CDR3 consists of 14 residues. The junction had 2 bases not matched to a gene; V was cut back by 2 bases and J by 1 base. The germline gives CDR1 SGHTS, CDR2 YDEGEE. This CDR3 reads CASSFRTGNTEAFF. The CDR3 nucleotides read TGTGCCAGCAGCTTCCGGACAGGGAACACTGAAGCTTTCTTT.

The chain joins TRBV14 to TRBJ2-3, with unresolved D. The ends were cut back, 4 bases at V and 5 bases at J, with 4 bases in the middle. Germline CDR1 and CDR2: SGHDN and FVKESK. CDR3 length equals 11 residues. The CDR3 region has the DNA TGTGCCAGCAGCCCGCTAGATACGCAGTATTTT. Amino acids: CASSPLDTQYF.

Only one count was recorded for this clone. This chain links TRBV11-1 with TRBJ2-7, with D possibly being TRBD1 (6 bases). In germline, CDR1 is SGHAT, CDR2 FQDESV (reference sequence). This CDR3 is 14 amino acids long. The ends were cut back, 10 bases at V and 0 bases at J, with 16 bases in the middle. Here the CDR3 reads CATSWTVNSYEQYF. The CDR3 nucleotides are TGTGCCACCTCGTGGACAGTTAACTCCTACGAGCAGTACTTC.

V is TRBV30 and J is TRBJ2-6; 8 bases are a match to TRBD1. V dropped 5 bases and J dropped 2; count of bases not matched to a gene: 2. The CDR3 covers 14 residues. Germline values: CDR1 GTSNPN, CDR2 SVGIG (reference sequence). The CDR3 sequence is CAWGQGTGANVLTF. DNA for the CDR3: TGTGCCTGGGGACAGGGAACTGGGGCCAACGTCCTGACTTTC.